This passage covers 13 T cell receptor beta chains from one sample sequenced in a study of blood T cell repertoires in COVID-19. The protocol was immunoSEQ multiplex PCR, while the TCRdb copy is restricted to in-frame clones and leaves out a portion. The profile shows some 150,000 clones, roughly nine tenths of them singletons. What was sequenced was peripheral blood. These receptors were taken from a human donor in a cohort sampled during active COVID-19.

This clone is a singleton in its sample. The chain links TRBV4-3 to TRBJ2-3, with 8 bases lining up with TRBD1. V shed 4 bases and J 5 bases; nucleotides not matched to a gene: 8. The CDR3 loop spans 15 amino acids. Germline-derived CDR1 and CDR2 are LGHNA and YSLEER. The CDR3: CASSPRTGLQDTQYF. The CDR3 coding sequence is TGCGCCAGCAGCCCAAGGACAGGGCTTCAAGATACGCAGTATTTT.

This sequence joins TRBV7-8 and TRBJ2-7, with TRBD2 matching over 13 bases. This CDR3 is built from 16 residues. The V gene's germline CDR1 is SGHVS and CDR2 FQNEAQ. V shed 1 base and J 7 bases; nucleotides not matched to a gene: 7. This CDR3 reads CASSLVTSGGAKEQYF. The CDR3 DNA sequence: TGTGCCAGCAGCTTAGTTACTAGCGGGGGGGCCAAGGAGCAGTACTTC.

This clone showed up just a few times. The rearrangement joins TRBV7-9 to TRBJ2-7; 7 nucleotides match TRBD2. The germline V gene encodes CDR1 SEHNR and CDR2 FQNEAQ (reference sequence). After removal of 1 base from V and 0 bases from J, the junction contained 0 bases not matched to a gene. CDR3 size: 14 residues. CDR3 bases: TGTGCCAGCAGCTTAGGGGGGGGCTCCTACGAGCAGTACTTC. Its protein is CASSLGGGSYEQYF.

This rearrangement joins TRBV3-1 (or the pseudogene TRBV3-2) to TRBJ2-1; 9 bases fit TRBD2. The CDR3 loop spans 16 amino acids. Germline V gene lookup returns CDR1 LGHDT and CDR2 YNNKEL (reference sequence). The V segment lost 5 bases and the J segment 2 bases; nucleotides outside the gene matches: 7. For the CDR3, the DNA is TGTGCCAGCAGCGCGCGGGGGGGGAAGCCCTACAATGAGCAGTTCTTC. It specifies CASSARGGKPYNEQFF.

This clone has just one count. DNA for the CDR3: TGTGCCAGCAGTTTCGAGGACAGGTACGAGCAGTACTTC. Translating it yields CASSFEDRYEQYF. The chain combines TRBV27 with TRBJ2-7; 7 positions agree with TRBD1. This CDR3 contains 13 residues. V lost 3 bases to trimming and J lost 4 bases; unmatched junction nucleotides: 3. Germline CDR1 MNHEY, CDR2 SMNVEV (reference sequence).

The rearrangement uses TRBV6-2 or TRBV6-3 and TRBJ1-1; 8 bases fit TRBD1. Trimming at V came to 5 bases and at J to 4 bases, leaving 9 bases not matched to a gene. The CDR3 consists of 15 residues. Germline CDR1 reads MNHEY; CDR2 reads SVGEGT. The CDR3 DNA reads TGTGCCAGCAGTCTATTCTACAGGGGGGGCACTGAAGCTTTCTTT. Protein product: CASSLFYRGGTEAFF.

The rearrangement uses TRBV6-6 and TRBJ2-1; TRBD1 matches at 8 bases. This CDR3 region has 13 residues. V dropped 6 bases and J dropped 6; count of bases not matched to a gene: 4. Germline CDR1 reads MNHNY; CDR2 reads SVGAGI (reference sequence). The CDR3 region is CASRPTGANEQFF. For the CDR3, the DNA is TGTGCCAGCAGACCGACAGGGGCCAATGAGCAGTTCTTC.

The chain has TRBV9 and TRBJ2-5; 7 positions agree with TRBD2. CDR1 and CDR2 from the germline V gene are SGDLS and YYNGEE. This CDR3 spans 14 amino acids. V gave up 1 base and J gave up 1 base; unmatched junction bases: 1. As DNA, the CDR3 is TGTGCCAGCAGCGTACTAGCGGCCCAAGAGACCCAGTACTTC. As protein: CASSVLAAQETQYF.

This clone appeared a single time. This chain joins TRBV5-8 and TRBJ1-2, with a tentative D call TRBD1 (6 bases). Germline V gene sequence: CDR1 SGHTS, CDR2 YDEGEE. V was clipped by 1 base and J by 3 bases, with 10 bases between them. The CDR3 sequence is 14 residues long. The CDR3 DNA follows: TGTGCCAGCAGCTTGTCGGGGGGCGACTATGGCTACACCTTC. As protein: CASSLSGGDYGYTF.

As to this clone: Other DNA sequences from this sample encode an identical CDR3 as well. The chain carries TRBV9 and TRBJ1-3; D may be TRBD1 (5 bases). V was shortened by 0 bases and J by 0 bases, with 10 bases between the two germline ends. CDR3 length: 16 residues. Germline-derived CDR1 and CDR2 are SGDLS and YYNGEE. CDR3 loop: CASSVGGGTSGNTIYF. The DNA of the CDR3 is TGTGCCAGCAGCGTAGGAGGAGGGACCTCTGGAAACACCATATATTTT.

This rearrangement joins TRBV28 to TRBJ1-5; 7 bases are a match to TRBD1. Trimming cost V 4 bases and J 3 bases; bases outside gene matches: 6. The CDR3 is made up of 15 amino acids. Germline CDR1 MDHEN, CDR2 SYDVKM. The CDR3 is CASSWTGLPNQPQHF. CDR3 nucleotide sequence: TGTGCCAGCAGTTGGACAGGCCTCCCCAATCAGCCCCAGCATTTT.

CDR3 amino acids: CASSPSSGTGYFPYEQYF. The CDR3 nucleotides read TGTGCCAGCAGCCCGAGCTCAGGGACAGGATATTTTCCCTACGAGCAGTACTTC. This chain uses TRBV4-2 with TRBJ2-7; 8 nucleotides align to TRBD1. This CDR3 comprises 18 residues. CDR1 and CDR2 (germline): LGHNA, YNFKEQ. V gave up 4 bases and J gave up 2 bases; unmatched junction bases: 16.

This chain links TRBV5-1 with TRBJ2-2, with 10 bases lining up with TRBD1. The germline V gene has CDR1 SGHRS and CDR2 YFSETQ. There are 15 residues in the CDR3. Germline trimming cut 3 bases from V and 5 bases from J; bases unmatched to any gene: 4. Here the CDR3 DNA reads TGCGCCAGCAGCTCAATGGACAGGGGGACCGGGGAGCTGTTTTTT. It specifies CASSSMDRGTGELFF. Filled out from reference TRBV5-1 and TRBJ2-2, the complete variable domain reads KAGVTQTPRYLIKTRGQQVTLSCSPISGHRSVSWYQQTPGQGLQFLFEYFSETQRNKGNFPGRFSGRQFSNSRSEMNVSTLELGDSALYLCASSSMDRGTGELFFGEGSRLTVL.